Presented here are 11 T cell receptor beta chains from one specimen sequenced in a study of blood T cell repertoires in COVID-19. This table comes from immunoSEQ multiplex PCR, and its TCRdb copy is limited to in-frame clones, with some not included. The sample yields tens of thousands of clones, approximately 81% seen once. Sequencing was performed on peripheral blood. These receptors all come from a man aged 55 to 69 with COVID-19, enrolled during active disease.

The chain is built from TRBV5-1 and TRBJ1-2, with a possible D match to TRBD1 (6 bases). The ends were cut back, 3 bases at V and 10 bases at J, with 19 bases in the middle. This CDR3 region has 14 residues. Germline CDR1 SGHRS, CDR2 YFSETQ. The CDR3 here is CASSYTQGYGDYTF. The CDR3 DNA is TGCGCCAGCAGCTACACACAGGGATACGGGGACTACACCTTC.

The chain combines TRBV12-5 with TRBJ1-5, with 11 bases matching TRBD1. This CDR3 region has 16 residues. The trim removed 3 bases at V and 6 bases at J, leaving 7 bases unmatched. The V gene's germline CDR1 is LGHNT and CDR2 FRNRAP. CDR3 nucleotides: TGTGCTAGTGGTTTAGCCGGGACAGGGGGTCTTCAGCCCCAGCATTTT. It encodes CASGLAGTGGLQPQHF.

The rearrangement links TRBV5-1 to TRBJ2-1; possibly TRBD1 for D (6 bases). Trimming removed 0 bases at V and 6 bases at J, with 13 bases between. CDR1 is SGHRS, CDR2 YFSETQ, per germline. The CDR3 sequence is 15 residues long. This CDR3 is CASSLVTQGPNEQFF. The CDR3, as DNA: TGCGCCAGCAGCTTGGTTACACAGGGTCCCAATGAGCAGTTCTTC.

This chain connects TRBV9 to TRBJ2-2; TRBD1 matches at 9 bases. After removal of 0 bases from V and 0 bases from J, the junction contained 12 bases not matched to a gene. Germline V gene data show CDR1 as SGDLS and CDR2 as YYNGEE. CDR3 length: 20 residues. CDR3 sequence (DNA): TGTGCCAGCAGCGTAGCTCCGGGACAGGGATGGTCCGCGAACACCGGGGAGCTGTTTTTT. Amino acid sequence: CASSVAPGQGWSANTGELFF. Variable domain in full (rest from reference TRBV9 and TRBJ2-2): DSGVTQTPKHLITATGQRVTLRCSPRSGDLSVYWYQQSLDQGLQFLIQYYNGEERAKGNILERFSAQQFPDLHSELNLSSLELGDSALYFCASSVAPGQGWSANTGELFFGEGSRLTVL.

This chain links TRBV7-2 with TRBJ2-7; 8 nucleotides agree with TRBD2. The ends lost 1 base at V and 7 bases at J; junction bases unmatched: 6. The CDR3 has 14 residues. Germline CDR1 reads SGHTA; CDR2 reads FQGNSA. The CDR3 region is CASSLGTGGREQYF. The CDR3 DNA follows: TGTGCCAGCAGCTTAGGAACGGGAGGGAGGGAGCAGTACTTC.

The V and J genes are TRBV7-6 and TRBJ2-7, with 13 positions matching TRBD2. Germline CDR1 is SGHVS and CDR2 is FNYEAQ. After removal of 5 bases from V and 6 bases from J, the junction contained 7 bases not matched to a gene. The CDR3 totals 15 residues. The CDR3 DNA reads as TGTGCCAGCAGCGCAGGGACTAGCGGGGCCATCGAGCAGTACTTC. Protein product: CASSAGTSGAIEQYF.

The chain employs TRBV30 and TRBJ1-5; weak D call: TRBD1 (6 bases). The CDR3 covers 13 residues. CDR1 is GTSNPN, CDR2 SVGIG, per germline (reference sequence). V was clipped by 0 bases and J by 7 bases, with 10 bases between them. Here the CDR3 reads CAWSVQGSQPQHF. CDR3 coding DNA: TGTGCCTGGAGTGTACAGGGATCGCAGCCCCAGCATTTT.

V gene TRBV5-4 combines with J gene TRBJ1-5; tentative D call: TRBD1 (5 bases). This CDR3 has 16 amino acids. Trimming took off 3 bases at V and 2 bases at J, with 15 bases between the two ends. Per the germline V gene, CDR1 is SGHNT and CDR2 is YYREEE (reference sequence). The CDR3 DNA reads TGTGCCAGCAGCTCGGGGGGAGGGGCCGGCAATCAGCCCCAGCATTTT. This sequence encodes CASSSGGGAGNQPQHF. Variable domain in full (rest from reference TRBV5-4 and TRBJ1-5): ETGVTQSPTHLIKTRGQQVTLRCSSQSGHNTVSWYQQALGQGPQFIFQYYREEENGRGNFPPRFSGLQFPNYSSELNVNALELDDSALYLCASSSGGGAGNQPQHFGDGTRLSIL.

This clone came up a few times. The chain joins TRBV2 to TRBJ1-5; perhaps TRBD1 as D (6 bases). CDR3 size: 14 residues. CDR1 and CDR2 from the germline V gene are SNHLY and FYNNEI. V was trimmed by 6 bases and J by 4 bases, leaving 13 bases between them. The DNA for the CDR3 is TGTGCCAGCAGCGCCACCCAGGGGAATCAGCCCCAGCATTTT. Amino acid sequence: CASSATQGNQPQHF.

V gene TRBV6-5 combines with J gene TRBJ1-1; 7 bases match TRBD1. This CDR3 spans 12 amino acids. The V segment lost 5 bases and the J segment 10 bases; nucleotides outside the gene matches: 7. Per the germline V gene, CDR1 is MNHEY and CDR2 is SVGAGI. The chain's CDR3 is CASSPTGLGAFF. The CDR3 DNA follows: TGTGCCAGCAGTCCGACAGGGCTGGGAGCTTTCTTT.

The chain joins TRBV6-2 or TRBV6-3 to TRBJ2-7, with 11 positions matching TRBD1. The CDR3 length is 16 residues. V dropped 0 bases and J dropped 5; count of bases not matched to a gene: 6. The germline gives CDR1 MNHEY, CDR2 SVGEGT. CDR3 DNA: TGTGCCAGCAGTTACTCCGGACAGGGGGCGTGGGACGAGCAGTACTTC. Its protein product is CASSYSGQGAWDEQYF.